These T cell receptor beta chains were read from a single sample in a study of blood T cells in healthy people across ages. TCRdb called the 5' RACE reads again in MiXCR, with one record for every CDR3 protein. The sample consists of about a million distinct CDR3 sequences, roughly 50% of them appearing once. Sequenced material: blood. The receptor set was obtained from a man between 25 and 39 years old in good health. CDR3s include the opening cysteine and the closing phenylalanine or tryptophan. Each record gives: D gene, J gene, V gene, clone size, CDR3 protein, CDR3 DNA. D genes are given only for firm matches. Where a row states a size, it is once, few, many or the class of an expanded clone; other rows omit it.

D: NA
J: TRBJ2-5
V: TRBV5-1
size: NA
CDR3: CASNTGQEETQYF
DNA: TGCGCCAGCAACACGGGACAAGAAGAGACCCAGTACTTC

D: TRBD2
J: TRBJ2-5
V: TRBV6-6
size: NA
CDR3: CANSYPTSGAAQYF
DNA: TGTGCCAACAGTTATCCGACTAGCGGGGCGGCCCAGTACTTC

D: NA
J: TRBJ2-5
V: TRBV5-1
size: NA
CDR3: CASSLSLDEQYF
DNA: TGCGCCAGCAGCCTTTCTCTCGATGAGCAGTACTTC

D: NA
J: TRBJ2-7
V: TRBV29-1
size: few
CDR3: CSVEISGTETYEQYF
DNA: TGCAGCGTTGAAATATCCGGGACTGAGACCTACGAGCAGTACTTC

D: NA
J: TRBJ2-7
V: TRBV7-9
size: NA
CDR3: CASSLVAGGNPYEQYF
DNA: TGTGCCAGCAGCTTGGTGGCCGGAGGGAATCCCTACGAGCAGTACTTC

D: TRBD1
J: TRBJ1-2
V: TRBV6-1
size: NA
CDR3: CASSEFRTGGGGYTF
DNA: TGTGCCAGCAGTGAATTTCGGACAGGGGGAGGAGGCTACACCTTC

D: NA
J: TRBJ2-3
V: TRBV5-6
size: NA
CDR3: CASSRRQGRPDTQYF
DNA: TGTGCCAGCAGTCGGAGGCAGGGGCGTCCAGATACGCAGTATTTT

D: TRBD2
J: TRBJ2-1
V: TRBV5-4
size: NA
CDR3: CASSYNSGGEQFF
DNA: TGTGCCAGCAGCTACAATAGCGGGGGAGAGCAGTTCTTC

D: NA
J: TRBJ2-3
V: TRBV5-1
size: NA
CDR3: CASSQEQANRADTQYF
DNA: TGCGCCAGCAGCCAAGAACAGGCAAATCGGGCAGATACGCAGTATTTT

D: NA
J: TRBJ1-4
V: TRBV6-2/TRBV6-3
size: NA
CDR3: CASSYYLSIGRGEKLFF
DNA: TGTGCCAGCAGTTACTATCTTTCCATCGGAAGGGGTGAAAAACTGTTTTTT

D: NA
J: TRBJ2-5
V: TRBV4-1
size: NA
CDR3: CASSQDLRVKETQYF
DNA: TGCGCCAGCAGCCAAGATCTGCGGGTTAAGGAGACCCAGTACTTC

D: NA
J: TRBJ2-1
V: TRBV20-1
size: NA
CDR3: CSARVRANEQFF
DNA: TGCAGTGCTAGAGTGCGCGCCAATGAGCAGTTCTTC

D: TRBD1
J: TRBJ1-1
V: TRBV3-1
size: NA
CDR3: CASSPWTGEENTEAFF
DNA: TGTGCCAGCAGCCCTTGGACAGGGGAGGAGAACACTGAAGCTTTCTTT

D: TRBD1
J: TRBJ2-5
V: TRBV6-5
size: few
CDR3: CASSYSGGQGETQYF
DNA: TGTGCCAGCAGTTACTCAGGGGGACAGGGAGAGACCCAGTACTTC

D: TRBD1
J: TRBJ1-5
V: TRBV7-8
size: NA
CDR3: CASSKDRVQPQHF
DNA: TGTGCCAGCAGCAAAGACAGGGTTCAGCCCCAGCATTTT

D: NA
J: TRBJ2-7
V: TRBV27
size: NA
CDR3: CASSPSTAYEQYF
DNA: TGTGCCAGCAGCCCCTCCACAGCCTACGAGCAGTACTTC

D: NA
J: TRBJ1-4
V: TRBV27
size: NA
CDR3: CASSVTGIATNEKLFF
DNA: TGTGCCAGCAGCGTTACAGGGATTGCAACTAATGAAAAACTGTTTTTT

D: NA
J: TRBJ2-1
V: TRBV18
size: many
CDR3: CASSPGRDNEQFF
DNA: TGTGCCAGCTCACCAGGGCGGGACAATGAGCAGTTCTTC

D: NA
J: TRBJ2-1
V: TRBV6-5
size: NA
CDR3: CASSYLSRNEQFF
DNA: TGTGCCAGCAGTTACTTATCTCGAAATGAGCAGTTCTTC

D: NA
J: TRBJ1-2
V: TRBV30
size: NA
CDR3: CAWIPRVEYGYTF
DNA: TGTGCCTGGATACCAAGGGTGGAGTATGGCTACACCTTC

D: NA
J: TRBJ2-3
V: TRBV10-3
size: NA
CDR3: CAISDTTADAQYF
DNA: TGTGCCATCAGTGATACCACGGCAGATGCGCAGTATTTT

D: NA
J: TRBJ2-1
V: TRBV4-2
size: NA
CDR3: CASSEEWRGGYNEQFF
DNA: TGTGCCAGCAGCGAGGAGTGGCGGGGCGGGTACAATGAGCAGTTCTTC

D: NA
J: TRBJ2-7
V: TRBV24-1
size: NA
CDR3: CATSAGNYEQYF
DNA: TGTGCCACCAGTGCAGGCAACTACGAGCAGTACTTC

D: NA
J: TRBJ2-6
V: TRBV3-1
size: NA
CDR3: CASSQDTRRPNVLTF
DNA: TGTGCCAGCAGCCAAGATACTAGACGACCCAACGTCCTGACTTTC

D: TRBD1
J: TRBJ1-1
V: TRBV7-2
size: NA
CDR3: CASSQRQGVNTEAFF
DNA: TGTGCCAGCAGCCAGAGACAGGGGGTTAACACTGAAGCTTTCTTT

D: NA
J: TRBJ2-3
V: TRBV12-3/TRBV12-4
size: NA
CDR3: CASSPLAGTESTDTQYF
DNA: TGTGCCAGCAGCCCCCTCGCGGGGACAGAGAGCACAGATACGCAGTATTTT

D: NA
J: TRBJ2-7
V: TRBV27
size: NA
CDR3: CASSSRGGYDEQYF
DNA: TGTGCCAGCAGCAGTAGGGGGGGCTATGACGAGCAGTACTTC

D: NA
J: TRBJ2-2
V: TRBV29-1
size: few
CDR3: CSVGGVNTGELFF
DNA: TGCAGCGTTGGAGGGGTCAACACCGGGGAGCTGTTTTTT

D: NA
J: TRBJ1-5
V: TRBV6-2/TRBV6-3
size: NA
CDR3: CASSTMSGRNSNQPQHF
DNA: TGTGCCAGCAGCACTATGTCGGGGAGGAATAGCAATCAGCCCCAGCATTTT

D: NA
J: TRBJ2-3
V: TRBV7-2
size: NA
CDR3: CASSVSKGGAQYF
DNA: TGTGCCAGCAGCGTATCAAAGGGTGGTGCGCAGTATTTT

D: NA
J: TRBJ2-4
V: TRBV20-1
size: NA
CDR3: CSASEGAKNIQYF
DNA: TGCAGTGCTAGCGAGGGTGCCAAAAACATTCAGTACTTC

D: NA
J: TRBJ1-4
V: TRBV25-1
size: NA
CDR3: CASSSQGWEKLFF
DNA: TGTGCCAGCAGTTCACAGGGTTGGGAAAAACTGTTTTTT

D: NA
J: TRBJ2-5
V: TRBV21-1
size: NA
CDR3: CASSKMVAGEQETQYF
DNA: TGTGCCAGCAGCAAAATGGTAGCGGGGGAGCAAGAGACCCAGTACTTC

D: TRBD2
J: TRBJ2-3
V: TRBV7-9
size: once
CDR3: CASSLTSSGVTDTQYF
DNA: TGTGCCAGCAGCTTAACGAGTAGCGGGGTCACAGATACGCAGTATTTT

D: NA
J: TRBJ2-7
V: TRBV9
size: NA
CDR3: CASSFTGAGYEQYF
DNA: TGTGCCAGCAGCTTCACGGGGGCTGGCTACGAGCAGTACTTC

D: NA
J: TRBJ1-1
V: TRBV29-1
size: few
CDR3: CSVEGSNTEAFF
DNA: TGCAGCGTTGAGGGCAGTAACACTGAAGCTTTCTTT

D: NA
J: TRBJ1-5
V: TRBV12-3/TRBV12-4
size: few
CDR3: CASSLRRSAQHF
DNA: TGTGCCAGCAGTTTGAGACGGTCGGCCCAGCATTTT

D: TRBD1
J: TRBJ2-5
V: TRBV28
size: NA
CDR3: CASRTGGGTGSKTQYF
DNA: TGTGCCAGCAGGACCGGCGGTGGGACAGGGTCGAAGACCCAGTACTTC

D: NA
J: TRBJ2-1
V: TRBV20-1
size: many
CDR3: CSARVSQKGNNEQFF
DNA: TGCAGTGCTAGAGTATCCCAAAAGGGGAACAATGAGCAGTTCTTC

D: TRBD1
J: TRBJ1-1
V: TRBV12-3/TRBV12-4
size: few
CDR3: CASSLGGQGLYPEAFF
DNA: TGTGCCAGCAGTTTAGGAGGACAGGGGCTTTATCCTGAAGCTTTCTTT

D: NA
J: TRBJ1-2
V: TRBV29-1
size: NA
CDR3: CSVGRGSFGGYTF
DNA: TGCAGCGTTGGACGGGGTTCTTTCGGTGGCTACACCTTC

D: NA
J: TRBJ2-4
V: TRBV20-1
size: many
CDR3: CSASEPRVGAKNIQYF
DNA: TGCAGTGCTAGTGAGCCGCGGGTCGGGGCCAAAAACATTCAGTACTTC

D: TRBD1
J: TRBJ1-6
V: TRBV4-1
size: NA
CDR3: CASSQDRTGLNSPLHF
DNA: TGCGCCAGCAGCCAAGATAGGACAGGCCTCAATTCACCCCTCCACTTT

D: NA
J: TRBJ2-6
V: TRBV6-2/TRBV6-3
size: few
CDR3: CASRPGGSGANVLTF
DNA: TGTGCCAGCAGACCTGGTGGCTCTGGGGCCAACGTCCTGACTTTC

D: NA
J: TRBJ2-3
V: TRBV7-9
size: NA
CDR3: CASTLGALHTDTQYF
DNA: TGTGCCAGCACCCTTGGGGCACTCCACACAGATACGCAGTATTTT

D: NA
J: TRBJ2-2
V: TRBV29-1
size: few
CDR3: CSATKGTHNTGELFF
DNA: TGCAGCGCGACCAAGGGGACACACAACACCGGGGAGCTGTTTTTT

D: NA
J: TRBJ1-1
V: TRBV20-1
size: NA
CDR3: CSASRTGTLNTEAFF
DNA: TGCAGTGCTTCACGGACGGGTACACTGAACACTGAAGCTTTCTTT

D: NA
J: TRBJ2-4
V: TRBV10-3
size: NA
CDR3: CAISESGDQAGASGIQYF
DNA: TGTGCCATCAGTGAGTCGGGTGACCAGGCTGGGGCGTCGGGCATTCAGTACTTC

D: NA
J: TRBJ2-2
V: TRBV25-1
size: NA
CDR3: CASSEARILATGELFF
DNA: TGTGCCAGCAGTGAGGCCAGGATTTTAGCCACCGGGGAGCTGTTTTTT

D: TRBD2
J: TRBJ2-3
V: TRBV7-2
size: few
CDR3: CASSRGLAGGIPSTDTQYF
DNA: TGTGCCAGCAGTCGTGGACTAGCGGGGGGCATCCCTAGCACAGATACGCAGTATTTT

D: TRBD1
J: TRBJ2-2
V: TRBV3-1
size: few
CDR3: CASSRTGVGELFF
DNA: TGTGCCAGCAGCCGGACAGGGGTGGGGGAGCTGTTTTTT

D: TRBD1
J: TRBJ2-2
V: TRBV2
size: NA
CDR3: CASREGTGVGTGELFF
DNA: TGTGCCAGCAGAGAAGGGACAGGGGTAGGGACCGGGGAGCTGTTTTTT